The 30 T cell receptor beta chains below come from one sample, sequenced in a study of metastatic and nonmetastatic thyroid tumors. Not a single patient had been given any form of treatment at any point before undergoing thyroid surgery. TCRdb used MiXCR to call clones anew from the PCR reads. Here the sample spans 20,000 to 25,000 clones, 15% to 20% being singletons. The source material was blood. These receptor sequences come from a male donor with papillary thyroid cancer or a benign thyroid nodule (not recorded which). Some clones in this sample may be carry-over from other donors' samples.

This clone appeared many times. The chain carries TRBV13 and TRBJ1-3; D gene uncertain. CDR3 size: 17 residues. V lost 5 bases and J 0 bases, leaving 17 bases between the germline ends. Germline CDR1 PRHDT, CDR2 FYEKMQ (reference sequence). CDR3 sequence: CASSVRADVSSGNTIYF. CDR3 DNA: TGTGCCAGCAGCGTCCGCGCGGATGTTAGCTCTGGAAACACCATATATTTT. The complete variable domain, with remaining parts taken from reference TRBV13 and TRBJ1-3, reads AAGVIQSPRHLIKEKRETATLKCYPIPRHDTVYWYQQGPGQDPQFLISFYEKMQSDKGSIPDRFSAQQFSDYHSELNMSSLELGDSALYFCASSVRADVSSGNTIYFGEGSWLTVV.

This clone occurred a few times. This chain links TRBV11-2 with TRBJ2-5, with TRBD2 matching 9 bases. Trimming at V came to 2 bases and at J to 5 bases, leaving 6 bases not matched to a gene. Germline V CDR1 and CDR2: SGHAT, FQNNGV. CDR3 length: 15 amino acids. The CDR3 DNA is TGTGCCAGCAGCTTACTTGGGACTAGCAGTGAGACCCAGTACTTC. It encodes CASSLLGTSSETQYF.

The chain couples TRBV20-1 to TRBJ2-7; perhaps D is TRBD1 or TRBD2 (6 bases each). CDR1 is DFQATT and CDR2 is SNEGSKA in the germline V gene (reference sequence). CDR3 size: 11 residues. Trimming pared 6 bases from V and 4 bases from J, leaving 10 bases between. CDR3 in amino acids: CSAGGRYEQYF. In DNA, the CDR3 is TGCAGTGCGGGGGGCAGATACGAGCAGTACTTC.

J is TRBJ2-3 and V is TRBV20-1, with a possible D match to TRBD2 (5 bases). Germline V lookup: CDR1 DFQATT, CDR2 SNEGSKA (reference sequence). Between the trimmed V and J ends, which lost 4 bases and 4 bases, there was a span of 15 bases. The CDR3 loop spans 14 amino acids. The CDR3 reads CSAIAVRGADTQYF. In DNA, the CDR3 is TGCAGTGCTATCGCGGTTCGGGGTGCAGATACGCAGTATTTT.

This clone was observed a handful of times. This sequence joins TRBV6-1 and TRBJ2-1; TRBD2 agrees at 7 bases. The junction had 2 bases not matched to a gene; V was cut back by 7 bases and J by 5 bases. This CDR3 has 12 residues. Germline CDR1 MNHNS, CDR2 SASEGT. The CDR3 spells CASTSGNNEQFF. In DNA form, the CDR3 reads TGTGCCAGCACTAGCGGAAACAATGAGCAGTTCTTC.

V gene TRBV19 combines with J gene TRBJ1-2, with D possibly being TRBD1 (5 bases). The CDR3 totals 16 residues. The V end was cut by 1 base, the J end by 5 bases, with 17 bases between. Germline V CDR1 and CDR2: LNHDA, SQIVND (reference sequence). Here the CDR3 reads CASSIAHDSGEYGYTF. The CDR3 coding sequence is TGTGCCAGTAGTATAGCCCACGACAGTGGGGAGTATGGCTACACCTTC.

This clone has at least ten counts. The CDR3 sequence is CSARDLGLAVAKNIQYF. The CDR3 DNA reads as TGCAGTGCTAGAGATCTTGGCCTAGCGGTAGCCAAAAACATTCAGTACTTC. The chain links TRBV20-1 to TRBJ2-4; 7 nucleotides line up with TRBD2. CDR1 and CDR2 (germline): DFQATT, SNEGSKA (reference sequence). The CDR3 totals 17 residues. Trimming at V came to 0 bases and at J to 0 bases, leaving 8 bases not matched to a gene.

This clone has just one count. The rearrangement joins TRBV7-6 to TRBJ2-2, with a tentative D call TRBD1 (5 bases). The CDR3 has 13 residues. Per the germline V gene, CDR1 is SGHVS and CDR2 is FNYEAQ. The germline V and J ends were trimmed by 5 bases and 7 bases, with 11 bases remaining between them. This CDR3 reads CASSPQVDGELFF. The CDR3 DNA sequence: TGTGCCAGCAGCCCACAGGTGGACGGGGAGCTGTTTTTT.

This clone has at least ten counts. In DNA, the CDR3 is TGCAGTGCTAGAGTAAGAAGTAGTAACAGGGAACCCTCCTACGAGCAGTACTTC. Its protein product is CSARVRSSNREPSYEQYF. The rearrangement joins TRBV20-1 to TRBJ2-7, with D perhaps TRBD1 (6 bases). The CDR3 spans 18 residues. The V end was cut by 1 base, the J end by 0 bases, with 22 bases between. Germline V lookup: CDR1 DFQATT, CDR2 SNEGSKA (reference sequence).

Remarks on this clone: The conserved phenylalanine or tryptophan normally closing the CDR3 is absent here, so this likely arose from a read error. The limits of the CDR3 on the DNA are not certain, so only TCRdb's listed CDR3 is given. The genes are TRBV19 and TRBJ2-2; no DNA check was done on the table's D call, TRBD2. Counting both end residues, the CDR3 totals 15 amino acids. CDR1 is LNHDA, CDR2 SQIVND, per germline (reference sequence). This chain's CDR3 is CASSMGVGVTGELFI.

This clone has a count of ten or more. The V call is TRBV7-2, the J call TRBJ2-2; 8 nucleotides agree with TRBD2. J gave up 6 bases and V 5 bases, and 5 bases lay outside the gene matches. This CDR3 has 14 residues. Germline-derived CDR1 and CDR2 are SGHTA and FQGNSA. CDR3 nucleotides: TGTGCCAGCAGCCCGAGCGGGAGCTCCGGGGAGCTGTTTTTT. The encoded protein is CASSPSGSSGELFF.

V usage is TRBV7-8 and J usage is TRBJ2-3; TRBD1 or TRBD2 may be the D gene (6 bases each). Trimming removed 8 bases from V and 0 bases from J, with 24 bases in between. The CDR3 loop spans 18 amino acids. Per germline, CDR1 SGHVS and CDR2 FQNEAQ. This CDR3 is CASGPLTGRSSSTDTQYF. CDR3 nucleotide sequence: TGTGCCAGCGGCCCTCTTACAGGGAGGTCTTCCAGCACAGATACGCAGTATTTT.

The genes are TRBV11-2 and TRBJ1-1; the D is unclear. CDR1 SGHAT and CDR2 FQNNGV come from the germline V gene. The V end was cut by 2 bases, the J end by 1 base, with 5 bases between. The length of the CDR3 is 13 residues. The CDR3 nucleotides are TGTGCCAGCAGCTTAAACTGGAACACTGAAGCTTTCTTT. It yields the protein CASSLNWNTEAFF. Complete variable domain (other parts from reference TRBV11-2 and TRBJ1-1): EAGVAQSPRYKIIEKRQSVAFWCNPISGHATLYWYQQILGQGPKLLIQFQNNGVVDDSQLPKDRFSAERLKGVDSTLKIQPAKLEDSAVYLCASSLNWNTEAFFGQGTRLTVV.

This clone is classed as medium-sized. The rearrangement links TRBV28 to TRBJ2-2, with 8 bases aligning to TRBD1. Trimming at V came to 5 bases and at J to 4 bases, leaving 12 bases not matched to a gene. The CDR3 has 17 amino acids. Germline V gene lookup returns CDR1 MDHEN and CDR2 SYDVKM. The CDR3 here is CASSKIAGTGGTGELFF. CDR3 sequence (DNA): TGTGCCAGCAGTAAAATAGCCGGGACAGGAGGCACCGGGGAGCTGTTTTTT.

The rearrangement uses TRBV6-5 and TRBJ2-1, with 11 positions matching TRBD2. With V trimmed by 5 bases and J by 6 bases, 3 bases remained unmatched. Per germline, CDR1 MNHEY and CDR2 SVGAGI. The CDR3 is made up of 14 amino acids. CDR3 nucleotides: TGTGCCAGCAGTACTAGCGGGAGTTTCAATGAGCAGTTCTTC. Residues: CASSTSGSFNEQFF.

This clone showed up many times. This chain joins TRBV20-1 and TRBJ1-1; D not certain. Looked up from germline, CDR1 is DFQATT and CDR2 is SNEGSKA (reference sequence). Trimming left V 0 bases short and J 0 bases short, with 8 bases between. This CDR3 is 14 amino acids long. CDR3 nucleotide sequence: TGCAGTGCTAGAGATCGGGTACTGAACACTGAAGCTTTCTTT. This encodes CSARDRVLNTEAFF.

This clone showed up many times. This sequence joins TRBV7-2 and TRBJ1-5; unclear D gene. Germline V gene data show CDR1 as SGHTA and CDR2 as FQGNSA. V was trimmed by 1 base and J by 6 bases, leaving 10 bases between them. The CDR3 has 14 amino acids. The CDR3 DNA is TGTGCCAGCAGCTTAGGCCAGACATTTCAGCCCCAGCATTTT. Its protein is CASSLGQTFQPQHF.

The chain couples TRBV6-5 to TRBJ2-3; D is tentatively TRBD1 or TRBD2 (5 bases each). The CDR3 totals 15 residues. The V and J ends lost 5 bases and 0 bases respectively, with 12 bases between them. Germline CDR1 MNHEY, CDR2 SVGAGI. DNA of the CDR3: TGTGCCAGCAGTCATCGAGGGACCAGCACAGATACGCAGTATTTT. Translated: CASSHRGTSTDTQYF.

This chain links TRBV2 with TRBJ2-3; 11 positions match TRBD2. The CDR3 runs 14 residues. Germline values: CDR1 SNHLY, CDR2 FYNNEI. Trimming removed 7 bases from V and 1 base from J; junction bases left unmatched: 1. The CDR3 reads CASILAGGTDTQYF. CDR3 nucleotides: TGTGCCAGCATACTAGCGGGGGGCACAGATACGCAGTATTTT.

Many counts were recorded for this clone. A much larger clonotype is one base distant, so this may be a read error. Other DNA sequences of this sample code for an identical CDR3. The V gene is TRBV20-1, the J gene TRBJ2-7; 8 nucleotides align to TRBD2. Looked up from germline, CDR1 is DFQATT and CDR2 is SNEGSKA (reference sequence). The CDR3 sequence is 12 residues long. The CDR3 spells CSARGGAYEQYF. In DNA form, the CDR3 reads TGCAGTGCCCGGGGGGGGGCGTACGAACAGTACTTC.

This clone was counted at least ten times. The chain combines TRBV12-5 with TRBJ2-5, with 9 bases that match TRBD1. With 1 base clipped from V and 3 bases from J, the junction kept 6 bases outside the gene matches. The CDR3 loop spans 16 amino acids. Looked up from germline, CDR1 is LGHNT and CDR2 is FRNRAP. The CDR3 bases are TGTGCTAGTGGTTTGGGGACAGGGGCGCCCGAAGAGACCCAGTACTTC. Its translation: CASGLGTGAPEETQYF.

This clone counts as medium-sized. The gene calls are TRBV12-3 or TRBV12-4 and TRBJ2-5; 7 bases match TRBD1. With V trimmed by 6 bases and J by 4 bases, 11 bases remained unmatched. There are 15 residues in the CDR3. The CDR3 DNA sequence: TGTGCCAGCAGCTCAAACAGGGGAGTACGAGAGACCCAGTACTTC. Its translation: CASSSNRGVRETQYF.

Details on this clone: The missing conserved phenylalanine or tryptophan at the end of this CDR3 makes a read error likely. The V gene is TRBV28, the J gene TRBJ2-7; no definite D call. The CDR3 sequence is 12 residues long. CDR1 and CDR2 (germline): MDHEN, SYDVKM. DNA for the CDR3: TGTGCCATCAGTTTTAGCCCGGACGAGCAGTACGAC. Protein: CAISFSPDEQYD.

This clone has ten or more counts. This may be a read error: a much more frequent sequence differs by one nucleotide. The V and J genes are TRBV20-1 and TRBJ2-1; tentatively, D is TRBD1 or TRBD2 (6 bases each). This CDR3 region has 14 residues. Per germline, CDR1 DFQATT and CDR2 SNEGSKA (reference sequence). CDR3 nucleotide sequence: TGCAGTACTAGAGGAGAGGGGGGCTGGGATGAGCAGTTCTTC. It encodes CSTRGEGGWDEQFF.

This clone was observed a few times. CDR3 DNA: TGTGCCAGTACGGAACGGGGCCAGGGAGGAAAACTGTTTTTT. This gives the protein CASTERGQGGKLFF. This chain links TRBV19 with TRBJ1-4; D may be TRBD1 (5 bases). V shed 7 bases and J shed 10 bases, with 19 bases lying between them. Per the germline V gene, CDR1 is LNHDA and CDR2 is SQIVND (reference sequence). The CDR3 covers 14 residues. Looking up the rest from reference TRBV19 and TRBJ1-4 gives the full variable domain: DGGITQSPKYLFRKEGQNVTLSCEQNLNHDAMYWYRQDPGQGLRLIYYSQIVNDFQKGDIAEGYSVSREKKESFPLTVTSAQKNPTAFYLCASTERGQGGKLFFGSGTQLSVL.

This chain connects TRBV9 to TRBJ2-3, with a possible D match to TRBD1 (5 bases). CDR1 is SGDLS and CDR2 is YYNGEE in the germline V gene. V was cut by 4 bases and J by 3 bases, with 15 bases left in between. The CDR3 contains 15 residues. CDR3 sequence (DNA): TGTGCCAGCAGCCTAGGGGCAGGGCCTACAGATACGCAGTATTTT. Protein product: CASSLGAGPTDTQYF.

The chain recombines TRBV28 with TRBJ2-5, with no clear D. The length of the CDR3 is 12 residues. Germline CDR1 MDHEN, CDR2 SYDVKM. The V end lost 8 bases, the J end lost 1 base, and 8 bases lay between the germline ends. The CDR3 DNA reads as TGTGCCAGCGGTATGGGCCAAGAGACCCAGTACTTC. Amino acids: CASGMGQETQYF.

This clone was observed many times. V is TRBV30 and J is TRBJ1-1, with D hard to call. Between the trimmed V and J ends, which lost 0 bases and 14 bases, there was a span of 13 bases. This CDR3 region has 11 residues. Germline assignment: CDR1 GTSNPN and CDR2 SVGIG (reference sequence). CDR3 sequence (DNA): TGTGCCTGGAGTGTCATGAGCCACCCGTTCTTT. This encodes CAWSVMSHPFF.

This clone has only a few counts. The V and J genes are TRBV6-5 and TRBJ1-2, with D uncertain. The germline CDR1 and CDR2 sequences are MNHEY and SVGAGI. The CDR3 sequence is 12 residues long. Trimming removed 3 bases from V and 10 bases from J, with 12 bases in between. The CDR3 coding sequence is TGTGCCAGCAGTTATAAGGTTCACATCTACACCTTC. Amino acids: CASSYKVHIYTF.

This clone qualifies as medium-sized (0.01 to 0.1%). The chain combines TRBV6-1 with TRBJ2-1; 9 bases map to TRBD2. The CDR3 has 16 residues. Germline CDR1 is MNHNS and CDR2 is SASEGT. V shed 1 base, J shed 4 bases, and the junction held 5 bases outside the gene matches. In DNA form, the CDR3 reads TGTGCCAGCAGTGAAGTCCTTAGCGGGGGATACAATGAGCAGTTCTTC. It is translated as CASSEVLSGGYNEQFF.